These T cell receptor beta chains were read from a single sample in a study of shared clonotypes between healthy human individuals. The protocol was immunoSEQ multiplex PCR, while the TCRdb copy is restricted to in-frame clones and leaves out a portion. The sample shows roughly 2.6 million clones, around 94% of them seen only once. Sequenced material: naive CD4+ T cells sorted from blood. The receptors shown here come from a man aged 18-30 years in good health. The CDR3 runs from the conserved cysteine through the conserved F or W. The D gene is left open where the match is weak.

v_call | cdr3_length | d_call | cdr3_aa
TRBV11-2 | 11 | - | CASSAAGEAFF
TRBV5-1 | 15 | - | CASSLGVATYNEQFF
TRBV6-1 | 13 | TRBD2 | CASRASGKETQYF
TRBV20-1 | 11 | - | CSVTGMMEQYF
TRBV9 | 14 | TRBD1 | CASSVNQGGTEAFF
TRBV6-7 | 14 | - | CASSYGGASGELFF
TRBV9 | 16 | TRBD2 | CASSVGISGGPDTQYF
TRBV6-6 | 14 | - | CASSYDSLQETQYF
TRBV2 | 14 | - | CASRESPWAGELFF
TRBV4-3 | 13 | - | CASSQERGSPLHF
TRBV2 | 16 | TRBD1 | CASSGGQGGSTGELFF
TRBV9 | 11 | TRBD2 | CASSLGGEQFF
TRBV21-1 | 16 | - | CASSKGGTTSILEQYF
TRBV5-1 | 16 | TRBD2 | CASSQPSGGLNNEQFF
TRBV19 | 16 | - | CASSSTGLLSYNEQFF
TRBV10-2 | 15 | TRBD1 | CASSELTGGDEKLFF
TRBV5-1 | 13 | - | CASSLVSSGVPYF
TRBV30 | 16 | - | CAWRGIQAPLYNEQFF
TRBV5-1 | 13 | TRBD2 | CASTVAGEETQYF
TRBV15 | 13 | - | CATSMNYGQPQHF
TRBV5-1 | 12 | - | CASSLKGIQQFF
TRBV30 | 16 | - | CAWSVTRKSYNSPLHF
TRBV5-1 | 13 | TRBD1 | CASSSWTGSEAFF
TRBV7-2 | 16 | - | CASSLGGTQIQETQYF
TRBV7-9 | 15 | - | CASSLAGTVNYEQYF
TRBV27 | 11 | - | CASSLFNEQFF
TRBV7-9 | 16 | TRBD2 | CASSSEPGLPPYEQYF
TRBV7-2 | 16 | - | CASSPTGSSYNSPLHF
TRBV19 | 15 | - | CASSKGGGPGYEQYF
TRBV5-4 | 14 | - | CASSSGTSGEKLFF
TRBV4-1 | 15 | TRBD1 | CASSHPGQAGNTIYF
TRBV2 | 14 | TRBD1 | CASSVDRVNTEAFF
TRBV28 | 17 | - | CASSLFLRGYGNQPQHF
TRBV11-2 | 12 | - | CASSLEMRAQYF
TRBV19 | 13 | - | CASNGQLNEKLFF
TRBV12-5 | 20 | TRBD1 | CASGLVEGTGKLLSTDTQYF
TRBV27 | 17 | TRBD1 | CASSAQWTGSGANVLTF